Listed here are 22 T cell receptor beta chains from one sample, sequenced in a study of identical twins. TCRdb re-called the 5' RACE reads with MiXCR, one entry per CDR3 protein. The sample lists 600,000 to 700,000 distinct CDR3 sequences; over 20% were seen once. This same sample was also part of a study on T cells expressing NK-cell markers.

The sample consisted of PBMCs. These receptors all stem from a woman aged 18-35 years in good health.

This clonotype was seen a few times. The CDR3 DNA sequence: TGTGCCAGCAGTTACAGGGTGTCCAGCGGGGTGAACACCGGGGAGCTGTTTTTT. Its protein product is CASSYRVSSGVNTGELFF. The rearrangement uses TRBV6-2 or TRBV6-3 and TRBJ2-2; 7 bases line up with TRBD2. Germline V gene data show CDR1 as MNHEY and CDR2 as SVGEGT. The CDR3 extends over 18 amino acids. V lost 2 bases, J lost 1 base, and 10 bases stayed unmatched.

In its sample, this clonotype was seen a few times. J is TRBJ2-5 and V is TRBV7-9; D may be TRBD1 (5 bases). Germline V gene sequence: CDR1 SEHNR, CDR2 FQNEAQ (reference sequence). CDR3 size: 13 residues. Trimming left V 8 bases short and J 2 bases short, with 12 bases between. The CDR3 nucleotides are TGTGCCAGCGGTACAGGAGCTCAAGAGACCCAGTACTTC. Residues: CASGTGAQETQYF.

This clonotype turned up a few times. The chain carries TRBV12-3 or TRBV12-4 and TRBJ2-3; either TRBD1 or TRBD2 may fit D (5 bases each). The CDR3 contains 11 residues. V was shortened by 4 bases and J by 10 bases, with 9 bases between the two germline ends. The CDR3 loop is CASSYRDPQYF. The CDR3 coding sequence is TGTGCCAGCAGTTATCGGGACCCGCAGTATTTT.

This clonotype appeared many times. This chain connects TRBV29-1 to TRBJ2-1, with a weak D call TRBD2 (6 bases). The CDR3 totals 16 residues. V lost 4 bases and J 5 bases, leaving 21 bases between the germline ends. The V gene's germline CDR1 is SQVTM and CDR2 ANQGSEA. CDR3 DNA: TGCAGCGTTGCTCTCCTGGCGAGCGGGTCCGACAATGAGCAGTTCTTC. Encoded protein: CSVALLASGSDNEQFF.

The CDR3 here is CSAYGLAGVEQYF. The CDR3 nucleotides are TGCAGTGCATACGGACTAGCGGGAGTGGAGCAGTACTTC. The V call is TRBV20-1, the J call TRBJ2-7, with 13 bases identical to TRBD2. The germline gives CDR1 DFQATT, CDR2 SNEGSKA (reference sequence). The CDR3 has 13 amino acids. The V and J ends lost 6 bases and 7 bases, in that order; junction bases with no gene match: 6.

The CDR3 region is CSARTTVGREGGEQYF. The CDR3 nucleotides are TGCAGTGCCCGGACCACGGTCGGCAGGGAGGGCGGCGAGCAGTACTTC. The V call is TRBV20-1, the J call TRBJ2-7; 7 bases agree with TRBD2. The CDR3 loop spans 16 amino acids. J lost 6 bases, V lost 6 bases, and 20 bases had no gene match. CDR1 is DFQATT and CDR2 is SNEGSKA in the germline V gene (reference sequence).

The chain is built from TRBV3-1 and TRBJ1-2; D unresolved. The V end was cut by 3 bases, the J end by 4 bases, with 15 bases between. CDR1 is LGHDT and CDR2 is YNNKEL in the germline V gene (reference sequence). The CDR3 length is 15 residues. DNA for the CDR3: TGTGCCAGCAGCCACCTAGGCGGCGGACCCTATGGCTACACCTTC. Translation gives CASSHLGGGPYGYTF.

This clonotype showed up just a few times. This chain uses TRBV29-1 with TRBJ2-3; no definite D call. V lost 7 bases, J lost 3 bases, and 17 bases lay in between. This CDR3 region has 14 residues. The germline CDR1 and CDR2 sequences are SQVTM and ANQGSEA. CDR3 in DNA: TGCAGCGGAGCCAAGGACCCAACAACAGATACGCAGTATTTT. Translation: CSGAKDPTTDTQYF.

CDR3 loop: CASSPLRSSYNEQFF. The CDR3 DNA follows: TGTGCCAGCAGCCCTCTCAGGAGCTCCTACAATGAGCAGTTCTTC. This chain connects TRBV14 to TRBJ2-1, with unresolved D. The V end was cut by 4 bases, the J end by 0 bases, with 10 bases between. CDR1 and CDR2 (germline): SGHDN, FVKESK. The CDR3 is 15 residues long.

The chain employs TRBV10-3 and TRBJ2-5, with D unclear. Germline-derived CDR1 and CDR2 are ENHRY and SYGVKD. This CDR3 is 14 amino acids long. V shed 9 bases and J shed 4 bases, with 18 bases lying between them. CDR3 protein: CAIRMGSGGETQYF. The CDR3 DNA reads as TGTGCCATTCGTATGGGGTCAGGCGGAGAGACCCAGTACTTC.

The chain employs TRBV5-1 and TRBJ1-1, with D possibly being TRBD1 (6 bases). Trimming stripped 4 bases from V and 0 bases from J, with 10 bases between. This CDR3 is built from 14 residues. CDR1 is SGHRS and CDR2 is YFSETQ in the germline V gene. CDR3 sequence reads: CASSPGALNTEAFF. The CDR3 DNA sequence: TGCGCCAGCAGCCCAGGGGCCTTGAACACTGAAGCTTTCTTT.

This chain links TRBV12-3 or TRBV12-4 with TRBJ2-2, with TRBD2 matching over 16 bases. This CDR3 has 19 residues. V dropped 6 bases and J dropped 3; count of bases not matched to a gene: 10. CDR3: CASSPGTSGGASYTGELFF. The CDR3 bases are TGTGCCAGCAGCCCCGGGACTAGCGGGGGGGCTTCTTACACCGGGGAGCTGTTTTTT.

The chain couples TRBV7-9 to TRBJ2-7; 7 nucleotides agree with TRBD1. Germline CDR1 and CDR2: SEHNR and FQNEAQ (reference sequence). The CDR3 has 15 residues. V gave up 3 bases and J gave up 5 bases; unmatched junction bases: 10. The CDR3 region is CASSFLTGVVHEQYF. CDR3 nucleotides: TGTGCCAGCAGCTTTCTCACAGGGGTGGTCCACGAGCAGTACTTC.

V gene TRBV11-2 combines with J gene TRBJ2-7; 12 positions match TRBD2. The CDR3 loop spans 16 amino acids. CDR1 and CDR2 (germline): SGHAT, FQNNGV. V was clipped by 5 bases and J by 8 bases; unmatched bases: 13. The CDR3 DNA is TGTGCCAGCAGCGAGGGGACTAGCGGGCGCGGCGGGAAGCAGTACTTC. Amino acid sequence: CASSEGTSGRGGKQYF.

The chain carries TRBV7-2 and TRBJ2-2; D is ambiguous. V was shortened by 0 bases and J by 2 bases, with 7 bases between the two germline ends. The CDR3 contains 15 residues. The germline gives CDR1 SGHTA, CDR2 FQGNSA. The CDR3 reads CASSLAALNTGELFF. The CDR3 DNA follows: TGTGCCAGCAGCTTAGCGGCACTTAACACCGGGGAGCTGTTTTTT.

This clonotype came up many times. The chain joins TRBV20-1 to TRBJ1-5, with no clear D. V dropped 4 bases and J dropped 1 base, with 11 bases sitting between them. This CDR3 spans 14 amino acids. CDR1 and CDR2 (germline): DFQATT, SNEGSKA (reference sequence). The DNA for the CDR3 is TGCAGTGCTATGGCCGGGCCCAGCAATCAGCCCCAGCATTTT. Amino acids: CSAMAGPSNQPQHF.

This clonotype occurred a few times. The CDR3: CASSLGGGHEQYF. The CDR3 DNA sequence: TGTGCCAGCAGTTTAGGCGGGGGGCACGAGCAGTACTTC. This rearrangement joins TRBV12-3 or TRBV12-4 to TRBJ2-7; 8 bases fit TRBD2. This CDR3 has 13 residues. V was clipped by 1 base and J by 5 bases; unmatched bases: 1.

V is TRBV18 and J is TRBJ2-2, with a weak D call TRBD1 (5 bases). Germline V gives CDR1 KGHSH, CDR2 LQKENI. V was pared by 0 bases and J by 5 bases, with 10 bases between. The CDR3 runs to 15 residues. The CDR3 region has the DNA TGTGCCAGCTCACCACCGACAGTAAGAACCGGGGAGCTGTTTTTT. Translated: CASSPPTVRTGELFF.

This sequence joins TRBV7-6 and TRBJ2-7; D is unresolved. This CDR3 is built from 13 residues. V lost 5 bases and J 3 bases, leaving 11 bases between the germline ends. The germline gives CDR1 SGHVS, CDR2 FNYEAQ. The CDR3, as DNA: TGTGCCAGCAGCCCCTGGCAGAACTACGAGCAGTACTTC. It is translated as CASSPWQNYEQYF.

This clonotype has just a few counts. CDR3 nucleotides: TGTGCCAGCAGTTACCCCGGGACAGGGGGGTCCGAGCAGTACTTC. This gives the protein CASSYPGTGGSEQYF. The chain uses TRBV6-5 and TRBJ2-7, with TRBD1 matching 11 bases. Germline assignment: CDR1 MNHEY and CDR2 SVGAGI. Unmatched junction bases numbered 6, after V lost 2 bases and J lost 6 bases. The length of the CDR3 is 15 residues.

V usage is TRBV20-1 and J usage is TRBJ2-2, with D unclear. Germline-derived CDR1 and CDR2 are DFQATT and SNEGSKA (reference sequence). This CDR3 region has 14 residues. Trimming removed 3 bases from V and 1 base from J, with 9 bases in between. The CDR3 sequence: CSARTPMNTGELFF. In nucleotides, the CDR3 is TGCAGTGCTAGGACTCCTATGAACACCGGGGAGCTGTTTTTT.

CDR3 DNA sequence: TGTGCCAGCAGTAAGTGGGGCAGGGGCCCCAATCAGCCCCAGCATTTT. Amino acid sequence: CASSKWGRGPNQPQHF. The chain links TRBV6-1 to TRBJ1-5; D possibly corresponds to TRBD1 (6 bases). The CDR3 spans 16 residues. Germline CDR1 is MNHNS and CDR2 is SASEGT. Trimming took off 5 bases at V and 3 bases at J, with 17 bases between the two ends.